The 32 T cell receptor beta chains below come from one sample, sequenced in a study of T cell changes during pregnancy in multiple sclerosis. Repertoires were generated with immunoSEQ multiplex PCR, while TCRdb's copy carries only in-frame clones and drops some. Here the sample spans fewer than 70,000 clones, roughly 93% being singletons. Sequenced here: peripheral blood, sampled in the third trimester of pregnancy. The receptors come from a female donor with multiple sclerosis, enrolled in a pregnancy study.

On this clone itself: A much larger clone lies one base from this, so it may be a read error. The chain carries TRBV7-9 and TRBJ1-2; the D is unclear. There are 12 residues in the CDR3. With 4 bases removed from V and 0 bases from J, the gap between germline ends came to 3 bases. CDR1 is SEHNR and CDR2 is FQNEAQ in the germline V gene (reference sequence). The DNA for the CDR3 is TGTGCCAGCAGCTCTACTAACTATGGCTACACCTTC. It translates to CASSSTNYGYTF.

The chain recombines TRBV4-3 with TRBJ1-1; no clear D. The germline V gene encodes CDR1 LGHNA and CDR2 YSLEER. The V end lost 3 bases, the J end lost 4 bases, and 12 bases lay between the germline ends. This CDR3 has 14 amino acids. DNA for the CDR3: TGCGCCAGCAGCCACCCACAGTCCACCACTGAAGCTTTCTTT. This sequence encodes CASSHPQSTTEAFF.

This rearrangement joins TRBV5-1 to TRBJ2-5; TRBD2 aligns across 8 bases. The length of the CDR3 is 18 residues. The V gene end was trimmed by 0 bases and the J gene end by 4 bases; junction bases not matched to a gene: 14. CDR1 and CDR2 from the germline V gene are SGHRS and YFSETQ. The CDR3: CASSLGTTSVGSPETQYF. In DNA, the CDR3 is TGCGCCAGCAGCTTGGGAACGACTAGCGTAGGCTCCCCAGAGACCCAGTACTTC.

This clone was observed once. V and J are TRBV10-2 and TRBJ1-2; D is uncertain. The length of the CDR3 is 12 residues. Germline V gene data show CDR1 as WSHSY and CDR2 as SAAADI. V was shortened by 8 bases and J by 7 bases, with 14 bases between the two germline ends. The CDR3 DNA reads as TGCGCCAGCGGTCGGGGTTGGGTTGGCTACACCTTC. Translated: CASGRGWVGYTF.

This chain joins TRBV27 and TRBJ1-2; 9 nucleotides agree with TRBD1. V shed 5 bases, J shed 6 bases, and the junction held 7 bases outside the gene matches. Germline values: CDR1 MNHEY, CDR2 SMNVEV (reference sequence). The CDR3 spans 14 residues. The CDR3 reads CASSPQTGGDGYTF. CDR3 nucleotides: TGTGCCAGCAGTCCTCAAACAGGGGGCGATGGCTACACCTTC.

This clone appeared a single time. This chain uses TRBV19 with TRBJ1-2; D might be TRBD1 (6 bases). Per germline, CDR1 LNHDA and CDR2 SQIVND (reference sequence). Trimming left V 0 bases short and J 8 bases short, with 10 bases between. This CDR3 spans 13 amino acids. The CDR3 nucleotides are TGTGCCAGTAGTATAGATCGGGGGGCCGGCTACACCTTC. Translated: CASSIDRGAGYTF.

V and J are TRBV4-1 and TRBJ2-1; D might be TRBD1 (5 bases). Germline lookup yields CDR1 MGHRA and CDR2 YSYEKL. Trimming removed 0 bases at V and 0 bases at J, with 9 bases between. This CDR3 is 16 amino acids long. CDR3 sequence reads: CASSQEGRNSYNEQFF. The CDR3 bases are TGCGCCAGCAGCCAAGAGGGGCGTAACTCCTACAATGAGCAGTTCTTC.

The rearrangement joins TRBV10-3 to TRBJ1-1, with 10 bases matching TRBD1. V lost 2 bases and J lost 0; bases outside the gene matches: 0. The CDR3 length is 15 residues. Germline values: CDR1 ENHRY, CDR2 SYGVKD. CDR3 bases: TGTGCCATCAGTGAGGACAGGGGGCTGAACACTGAAGCTTTCTTT. This gives the protein CAISEDRGLNTEAFF.

The table lists this clone with a few counts. J is TRBJ1-1 and V is TRBV5-4; the D is unclear. The CDR3 has 13 amino acids. The V and J ends lost 8 bases and 1 base respectively, with 12 bases between them. Germline assignment: CDR1 SGHNT and CDR2 YYREEE (reference sequence). The CDR3 bases are TGTGCCAGTGGGAGAGAGCAGAACACTGAAGCTTTCTTT. It encodes CASGREQNTEAFF.

This chain joins TRBV23-1 and TRBJ1-1, with a tentative D call TRBD1 (5 bases). TRBV23-1 is identified as an open reading frame with a role that is uncertain. The CDR3 totals 17 residues. Trimming took 10 bases from V and 3 from J, leaving 27 bases between them. The CDR3 DNA is TGCGCCATCCTCCTTGGGCGCAGAACGGGACTTTACACTGAAGCTTTCTTT. This encodes CAILLGRRTGLYTEAFF.

V is TRBV5-6 and J is TRBJ2-1; possibly TRBD1 for D (5 bases). Germline-derived CDR1 and CDR2 are SGHDT and YYEEEE. The CDR3 runs 14 residues. V gave up 1 base and J gave up 9 bases, with 14 bases separating them. CDR3 loop: CASSLPGYRGEQFF. In nucleotides, the CDR3 is TGTGCCAGCAGCTTGCCAGGGTATCGAGGTGAGCAGTTCTTC.

This clone was counted a single time. V usage is TRBV18 and J usage is TRBJ1-1; D gene unclear. V lost 4 bases to trimming and J lost 0 bases, with 9 bases between them. This CDR3 comprises 14 residues. CDR1 is KGHSH and CDR2 is LQKENI in the germline V gene. The CDR3 DNA sequence: TGTGCCAGCTCACGCCTAGCGGTGAACACTGAAGCTTTCTTT. Its translation is CASSRLAVNTEAFF. Full variable domain (remainder filled in from reference TRBV18 and TRBJ1-1): NAGVMQNPRHLVRRRGQEARLRCSPMKGHSHVYWYRQLPEEGLKFMVYLQKENIIDESGMPKERFSAEFPKEGPSILRIQQVVRGDSAAYFCASSRLAVNTEAFFGQGTRLTVV.

The genes are TRBV7-9 and TRBJ2-1, with TRBD2 identical over 16 bases. The ends lost 5 bases at V and 6 bases at J; junction bases unmatched: 7. This CDR3 has 17 amino acids. The germline V gene encodes CDR1 SEHNR and CDR2 FQNEAQ (reference sequence). In DNA, the CDR3 is TGTGCCAGCAGCGCGGGGACTAGCGGGGGGGCCGGCAATGAGCAGTTCTTC. Amino acid sequence: CASSAGTSGGAGNEQFF.

Only a few counts were recorded for this clone. The J gene is TRBJ1-1, the V gene TRBV7-9; perhaps TRBD1 as D (6 bases). Trimming cost V 5 bases and J 0 bases, with 13 bases left between them. The V gene's germline CDR1 is SEHNR and CDR2 FQNEAQ (reference sequence). This CDR3 is built from 15 residues. The CDR3 protein is CASSLARTVNTEAFF. Here the CDR3 DNA reads TGTGCCAGCAGCCTGGCCCGGACAGTGAACACTGAAGCTTTCTTT.

CDR3: CATQPTPDKRGGRGDTQYF. The DNA for the CDR3 is TGTGCCACCCAACCCACACCCGACAAGCGGGGGGGCCGGGGTGATACGCAGTATTTT. The chain is built from TRBV5-4 and TRBJ2-3; TRBD2 matches 10 bases. Germline CDR1 is SGHNT and CDR2 is YYREEE (reference sequence). Trimming cost V 9 bases and J 6 bases; bases outside gene matches: 25. CDR3 length equals 19 residues.

The chain joins TRBV5-4 to TRBJ2-1, with TRBD2 identical over 9 bases. The CDR3 covers 14 residues. Germline CDR1 reads SGHNT; CDR2 reads YYREEE (reference sequence). J gave up 8 bases and V 4 bases, and 7 bases lay outside the gene matches. The CDR3 protein is CASSLGTSSDEQFF. The CDR3, as DNA: TGTGCCAGCAGCCTCGGGACTAGCAGCGATGAGCAGTTCTTC.

The genes are TRBV30 and TRBJ1-4; tentatively, D is TRBD1 (6 bases). From germline, CDR1 is GTSNPN and CDR2 SVGIG (reference sequence). The V end lost 6 bases, the J end lost 3 bases, and 20 bases lay between the germline ends. The CDR3 spans 16 residues. For the CDR3, the DNA is TGTGCCTGTGGAGGGGGGCCGGGGGGATCTAATGAAAAACTGTTTTTT. Protein sequence: CACGGGPGGSNEKLFF. Filled out from reference TRBV30 and TRBJ1-4, the complete variable domain reads SQTIHQWPATLVQPVGSPLSLECTVEGTSNPNLYWYRQAAGRGLQLLFYSVGIGQISSEVPQNLSASRPQDRQFILSSKKLLLSDSGFYLCACGGGPGGSNEKLFFGSGTQLSVL.

The chain has TRBV4-1 and TRBJ2-6, with D possibly TRBD1 on 6 matching bases. The V gene's germline CDR1 is MGHRA and CDR2 YSYEKL. V gave up 1 base and J gave up 2 bases, with 9 bases separating them. This CDR3 has 16 amino acids. For the CDR3, the DNA is TGCGCCAGCAGCCAAGGGCAGGGGACTGGGGCCAACGTCCTGACTTTC. This encodes CASSQGQGTGANVLTF.

The rearrangement joins TRBV5-1 to TRBJ1-1; 12 bases agree with TRBD1. V was clipped by 3 bases and J by 6 bases; unmatched bases: 3. Germline CDR1 is SGHRS and CDR2 is YFSETQ. The CDR3 is made up of 14 amino acids. CDR3 amino acids: CASSSGQGAAEAFF. In nucleotides, the CDR3 is TGCGCCAGCAGCTCGGGACAGGGGGCCGCTGAAGCTTTCTTT.

The rearrangement uses TRBV9 and TRBJ2-2; D ambiguous. The CDR3 length is 12 residues. The germline V and J ends were trimmed by 3 bases and 3 bases, with 3 bases remaining between them. The germline V gene encodes CDR1 SGDLS and CDR2 YYNGEE. The CDR3 DNA follows: TGTGCCAGCAGCGCCTACACCGGGGAGCTGTTTTTT. Translated: CASSAYTGELFF.

The chain has TRBV6-1 and TRBJ2-7; D is unclear. The V gene's germline CDR1 is MNHNS and CDR2 SASEGT. Deletions cut 5 bases from V and 3 bases from J, with 5 bases between. The CDR3 is made up of 11 amino acids. The CDR3 DNA sequence: TGTGCCAGCAGTCGGGTCTACGAGCAGTACTTC. As protein: CASSRVYEQYF.

With regard to this clone: The sample carries other DNA sequences with the same CDR3. This chain joins TRBV27 and TRBJ1-2, with 8 nucleotides matching TRBD1. V shed 2 bases, J shed 4 bases, and the junction held 0 bases outside the gene matches. The CDR3 loop spans 13 amino acids. CDR1 and CDR2 (germline): MNHEY, SMNVEV (reference sequence). The CDR3 sequence: CASSLDRGYGYTF. The CDR3 DNA reads TGTGCCAGCAGTTTAGACAGGGGCTATGGCTACACCTTC.

The genes are TRBV7-3 and TRBJ1-1; D is unclear. In germline, CDR1 is SGHTA, CDR2 FQGTGA. The V end was cut by 1 base, the J end by 10 bases, with 13 bases between. This CDR3 spans 13 amino acids. The CDR3 sequence is CASSLNSQVGAFF. Here the CDR3 DNA reads TGTGCCAGCAGCTTAAATTCTCAGGTGGGAGCTTTCTTT.

CDR3 region: CASSPGGTSYNEQFF. CDR3 in DNA: TGTGCCAGCAGCCCAGGAGGGACTAGCTACAATGAGCAGTTCTTC. The rearrangement joins TRBV9 to TRBJ2-1, with 8 positions matching TRBD2. Germline CDR1 and CDR2: SGDLS and YYNGEE. The V gene end was trimmed by 4 bases and the J gene end by 3 bases; junction bases not matched to a gene: 6. The CDR3 is 15 residues long.

This clone showed up just once. This CDR3 reads CASSASGGIWETQYF. The CDR3 nucleotides are TGTGCCAGCAGCGCTAGCGGGGGGATATGGGAGACCCAGTACTTC. The rearrangement links TRBV28 to TRBJ2-5; TRBD2 aligns across 11 bases. After removal of 6 bases from V and 5 bases from J, the junction contained 8 bases not matched to a gene. The CDR3 consists of 15 residues. Germline lookup yields CDR1 MDHEN and CDR2 SYDVKM.

This sequence joins TRBV2 and TRBJ1-2, with a tentative D call TRBD1 (6 bases). V was clipped by 10 bases and J by 2 bases, with 11 bases between them. In germline, CDR1 is SNHLY, CDR2 FYNNEI. The CDR3 runs 12 residues. Here the CDR3 reads CATSTGNYGYTF. The CDR3 DNA follows: TGTGCCACCTCGACAGGAAACTATGGCTACACCTTC.

This chain uses TRBV29-1 with TRBJ1-2; tentative D call: TRBD1 (6 bases). The CDR3 is made up of 13 amino acids. Germline lookup yields CDR1 SQVTM and CDR2 ANQGSEA. V shed 4 bases and J shed 4 bases, with 13 bases lying between them. CDR3 sequence (DNA): TGCAGCGTTGCCCCGGACAGCTCCTATGGCTACACCTTC. Translating gives CSVAPDSSYGYTF.

This clone was observed once. The chain has TRBV10-3 and TRBJ2-1; 11 bases align to TRBD1. CDR3 length equals 12 residues. Germline assignment: CDR1 ENHRY and CDR2 SYGVKD. The V gene end was trimmed by 10 bases and the J gene end by 8 bases; junction bases not matched to a gene: 4. DNA of the CDR3: TGTGCCACGGGACAGGGGGGCGATGAGCAGTTCTTC. Protein product: CATGQGGDEQFF.

J is TRBJ1-2 and V is TRBV5-4; the D is unclear. Trimming shortened V by 0 bases and J by 4 bases, and 7 bases separated the two germline ends. The CDR3 has 13 amino acids. CDR1 SGHNT and CDR2 YYREEE come from the germline V gene (reference sequence). The CDR3 bases are TGTGCCAGCAGCTTGGCGGGTTCCTATGGCTACACCTTC. The encoded protein is CASSLAGSYGYTF. Full variable domain (outside the CDR3, taken from reference TRBV5-4 and TRBJ1-2): ETGVTQSPTHLIKTRGQQVTLRCSSQSGHNTVSWYQQALGQGPQFIFQYYREEENGRGNFPPRFSGLQFPNYSSELNVNALELDDSALYLCASSLAGSYGYTFGSGTRLTVV.

The chain joins TRBV9 to TRBJ2-3; TRBD1 matches 8 bases. The trim removed 0 bases at V and 4 bases at J, leaving 7 bases unmatched. This CDR3 has 16 residues. Germline V gene lookup returns CDR1 SGDLS and CDR2 YYNGEE. The CDR3 loop is CASSVAQGAYADTQYF. CDR3 nucleotide sequence: TGTGCCAGCAGCGTAGCCCAGGGGGCCTACGCAGATACGCAGTATTTT. The whole variable domain, filled in from reference TRBV9 and TRBJ2-3, reads DSGVTQTPKHLITATGQRVTLRCSPRSGDLSVYWYQQSLDQGLQFLIQYYNGEERAKGNILERFSAQQFPDLHSELNLSSLELGDSALYFCASSVAQGAYADTQYFGPGTRLTVL.

This chain joins TRBV6-5 and TRBJ1-1, with TRBD1 identical over 8 bases. Germline CDR1 reads MNHEY; CDR2 reads SVGAGI. There are 13 residues in the CDR3. Trimming at V came to 4 bases and at J to 3 bases, leaving 1 base not matched to a gene. CDR3 DNA sequence: TGTGCCAGCAGTTTGGACAGGGACACTGAAGCTTTCTTT. This encodes CASSLDRDTEAFF.

This chain connects TRBV6-1 to TRBJ2-3, with 9 bases matching TRBD2. V lost 2 bases, J lost 4 bases, and 7 bases stayed unmatched. The CDR3 spans 16 residues. Germline V gives CDR1 MNHNS, CDR2 SASEGT. The CDR3 nucleotides read TGTGCCAGCAGTGAATCGGCGGGGGGGCCTTCAGATACGCAGTATTTT. This codes for CASSESAGGPSDTQYF.